The rows below give T cell receptor beta chains drawn from one sample of a study of beta chain features in type 1 diabetes. TCRdb keeps only in-frame clones here, not all; method: immunoSEQ multiplex PCR. The table includes over 200,000 clones, approximately 10% detected once. Sample: naive CD4+ T cells from blood. These receptors all come from a man aged 25-45 years with type 1 diabetes. The CDR3 runs from the conserved cysteine through the conserved F or W. D genes are given only for firm matches. Rows give clone size only sometimes, using once, few, many, or a class for an expanded clone.

>TRBV7-3|TRBJ1-1|few|NA
CASSLTSGGKAFF
TGTGCCAGCAGCTTAACGTCTGGCGGTAAAGCTTTCTTT
>TRBV18|TRBJ1-2|few|TRBD1
CASSPGQGNYGYTF
TGTGCCAGCTCACCGGGACAGGGAAACTATGGCTACACCTTC
>TRBV18|TRBJ2-3|few|NA
CASSDSRDTQYF
TGTGCCAGCTCAGATTCTCGGGATACGCAGTATTTT
>TRBV4-1|TRBJ2-7|NA|TRBD2
CASSQGSARGAHEQYF
TGCGCCAGCAGCCAAGGCAGCGCGCGGGGGGCCCACGAGCAGTACTTC
>TRBV4-3|TRBJ2-5|NA|TRBD1
CASSPGTGGTTQYF
TGCGCCAGCAGCCCTGGGACAGGGGGAACGACCCAGTACTTC
>TRBV4-2|TRBJ2-1|NA|TRBD1
CASRPTGTGAYNEQFF
TGTGCCAGCAGACCAACCGGGACAGGGGCTTACAATGAGCAGTTCTTC
>TRBV7-2|TRBJ1-6|NA|TRBD1
CASSSRQGANSPLHF
TGTGCCAGCAGCTCAAGACAGGGGGCAAATTCACCCCTCCACTTT
>TRBV6-6|TRBJ2-5|NA|TRBD2
CASTTREVGTQYF
TGTGCCAGCACTACCCGGGAGGTGGGGACCCAGTACTTC
>TRBV7-6|TRBJ2-1|NA|TRBD2
CASSARGTSGGTYNEQFF
TGTGCCAGCAGCGCGCGTGGGACTAGCGGGGGGACATACAATGAGCAGTTCTTC
>TRBV5-6|TRBJ1-1|few|NA
CASSWAQNTEAFF
TGTGCCAGCAGCTGGGCGCAGAACACTGAAGCTTTCTTT
>TRBV7-9|TRBJ2-2|NA|TRBD1
CASIIVPGRGSTGELFF
TGTGCCAGCATAATCGTCCCTGGCAGGGGGAGCACCGGGGAGCTGTTTTTT
>TRBV6-5|TRBJ1-2|few|NA
CASRRGGANYGYTF
TGTGCCAGCAGGAGGGGGGGCGCTAACTATGGCTACACCTTC
>TRBV7-2|TRBJ2-1|NA|NA
CASRETNSYNEQFF
TGTGCCAGCAGGGAGACTAACTCCTACAATGAGCAGTTCTTC
>TRBV15|TRBJ2-2|NA|NA
CATSIGQTLTGELFF
TGTGCCACCAGCATAGGACAGACCCTCACCGGGGAGCTGTTTTTT
>TRBV4-3|TRBJ2-7|few|TRBD2
CASSQSGTSGAEQYF
TGCGCCAGCAGCCAATCCGGGACTAGCGGGGCCGAGCAGTACTTC
>TRBV7-2|TRBJ1-2|few|NA
CASSLGQLYYGYTF
TGTGCCAGCAGCTTAGGACAGCTGTACTATGGCTACACCTTC
>TRBV30|TRBJ1-6|NA|NA
CAWSYGGSGRNSPLHF
TGTGCCTGGAGTTACGGGGGAAGCGGTAGGAATTCACCCCTCCACTTT
>TRBV11-3|TRBJ1-6|NA|NA
CASSLAGDSPLHF
TGTGCCAGCAGCTTAGCAGGGGATTCACCCCTCCACTTT
>TRBV27|TRBJ1-4|few|NA
CASSQTGLLGEKLFF
TGTGCCAGCAGTCAAACAGGCCTCCTGGGTGAAAAACTGTTTTTT
>TRBV30|TRBJ2-3|few|TRBD2
CAWDRRDYPSPDTQYF
TGTGCCTGGGATCGCCGGGACTACCCATCCCCCGATACGCAGTATTTT
>TRBV7-3|TRBJ2-3|few|NA
CASSSGSGIATQYF
TGTGCCAGCAGCTCAGGCTCAGGGATAGCTACGCAGTATTTT
>TRBV9|TRBJ1-2|NA|NA
CASSVESIQGRGGYTF
TGTGCCAGCAGCGTGGAATCGATACAGGGTCGAGGTGGCTACACCTTC
>TRBV5-4|TRBJ2-7|NA|TRBD2
CASSPRLAGGDEQYF
TGTGCCAGCAGCCCCAGACTAGCGGGGGGCGACGAGCAGTACTTC
>TRBV5-4|TRBJ2-2|NA|TRBD2
CASSLAGGTGELFF
TGTGCCAGCAGCTTGGCGGGGGGGACCGGGGAGCTGTTTTTT
>TRBV9|TRBJ2-7|NA|NA
CASSSVPGTYEQYF
TGTGCCAGCAGCTCAGTACCGGGAACCTACGAGCAGTACTTC
>TRBV6-5|TRBJ2-5|NA|TRBD2
CASSYRAGGLETQYF
TGTGCCAGCAGTTACAGGGCGGGGGGGCTGGAGACCCAGTACTTC
>TRBV2|TRBJ1-1|NA|NA
CASSPRTHMNTEAFF
TGTGCCAGCAGCCCTCGGACTCACATGAACACTGAAGCTTTCTTT
>TRBV2|TRBJ2-2|NA|NA
CASTASNTGELFF
TGTGCCAGCACTGCGTCGAACACCGGGGAGCTGTTTTTT
>TRBV4-1|TRBJ1-5|NA|NA
CASSQEQGLNQPQHF
TGCGCCAGCAGCCAAGAGCAGGGACTCAATCAGCCCCAGCATTTT
>TRBV29-1|TRBJ1-3|few|TRBD1
CSGTGDSGNTIYF
TGCAGCGGCACAGGGGACTCTGGAAACACCATATATTTT
>TRBV7-3|TRBJ2-7|NA|TRBD1
CASSPAGGSEEQYF
TGTGCCAGCAGCCCCGCAGGGGGCTCCGAGGAGCAGTACTTC
>TRBV6-1|TRBJ1-2|NA|TRBD1
CASSQITTGEYGYTF
TGTGCCAGCAGTCAAATTACGACAGGGGAATATGGCTACACCTTC
>TRBV7-8|TRBJ2-5|NA|NA
CASSPDSRETQYF
TGTGCCAGCAGCCCCGACAGTAGAGAGACCCAGTACTTC
>TRBV2|TRBJ1-2|NA|NA
CASKNLGEYTF
TGTGCCAGCAAAAATCTGGGAGAGTACACCTTC
>TRBV9|TRBJ2-7|few|NA
CASSVGGSPYEQYF
TGTGCCAGCAGCGTAGGAGGGTCCCCCTACGAGCAGTACTTC
>TRBV7-3|TRBJ2-1|NA|NA
CASSFQLASYNEQFF
TGTGCCAGCAGCTTCCAATTGGCCTCCTACAATGAGCAGTTCTTC
>TRBV18|TRBJ2-7|NA|NA
CASSPGHTGGAEQYF
TGTGCCAGCTCACCAGGGCATACAGGGGGGGCCGAGCAGTACTTC
>TRBV23-1|TRBJ2-7|NA|TRBD1
CASSQAEKGPDRADEQYF
TGCGCCAGCAGTCAAGCGGAAAAGGGACCGGACAGGGCGGACGAGCAGTACTTC
>TRBV2|TRBJ2-7|once|NA
CASRTDGTREQYF
TGTGCCAGCAGGACAGACGGAACACGCGAGCAGTACTTC